The 22 T cell receptor beta chains given below trace back to one sample, sequenced in a study of beta chain features in type 1 diabetes. Points from the study as a whole: For Type 1 diabetes patients, all four CD4+ subsets carried TCRB CDR3s that were moderately but significantly shorter.

Isolated RNA was reverse transcribed in full, so expressed TCRB transcripts were sequenced. TCRdb's copy holds only in-frame clones and misses some; the assay was immunoSEQ multiplex PCR. Of about 660,000 clones in the sample, more than 12% were seen once. These TCRs are of unknown antigen specificity. Material: naive CD4+ T cells from blood. The receptors were sampled from a man aged 18 to 30 with type 1 diabetes.

The V call is TRBV7-2, the J call TRBJ1-1; D remains unclear. The CDR3 extends over 14 amino acids. The V end was cut by 5 bases, the J end by 0 bases, with 10 bases between. The germline V gene has CDR1 SGHTA and CDR2 FQGNSA. The DNA for the CDR3 is TGTGCCAGCAGCCGTCGGACCTTGAACACTGAAGCTTTCTTT. Encoded protein: CASSRRTLNTEAFF.

This chain joins TRBV7-9 and TRBJ1-1; 9 nucleotides match TRBD1. Losses at the gene ends were 10 bases for V and 5 bases for J; bases not matched to a gene: 8. Per the germline V gene, CDR1 is SEHNR and CDR2 is FQNEAQ (reference sequence). The CDR3 is 13 residues long. This CDR3 is CATRGQGVTEAFF. CDR3 coding DNA: TGTGCCACGCGGGGACAGGGAGTGACTGAAGCTTTCTTT.

This clone was counted a few times. CDR3: CASSYMAGVSYNEQFF. The CDR3 DNA sequence: TGTGCCAGCAGTTACATGGCAGGGGTTAGCTACAATGAGCAGTTCTTC. The V call is TRBV6-6, the J call TRBJ2-1, with a possible D match to TRBD1 (6 bases). Germline CDR1 MNHNY, CDR2 SVGAGI (reference sequence). The CDR3 length is 16 residues. V was trimmed by 2 bases and J by 3 bases, leaving 14 bases between them.

V and J are TRBV5-4 and TRBJ2-1; D remains unclear. This CDR3 has 16 amino acids. Germline V lookup: CDR1 SGHNT, CDR2 YYREEE (reference sequence). Trimming removed 2 bases at V and 1 base at J, with 13 bases between. The CDR3 loop is CASSFDTVASYNEQFF. DNA of the CDR3: TGTGCCAGCAGCTTCGATACCGTTGCGTCCTACAATGAGCAGTTCTTC.

This clone has more than one count but fewer than ten. The chain employs TRBV5-1 and TRBJ2-1, with D perhaps matching TRBD2 (6 bases). The CDR3 is 14 amino acids. With 0 bases removed from V and 4 bases from J, the gap between germline ends came to 8 bases. Per germline, CDR1 SGHRS and CDR2 YFSETQ. CDR3 sequence reads: CASSLGEVYNEQFF. Written as DNA, the CDR3 is TGCGCCAGCAGCTTGGGGGAGGTATACAATGAGCAGTTCTTC.

The chain is built from TRBV7-8 and TRBJ2-4; no clear D gene. The germline V gene has CDR1 SGHVS and CDR2 FQNEAQ. Trimming removed 4 bases at V and 0 bases at J, with 10 bases between. The CDR3 is 15 residues long. The CDR3 spells CASSSRVLAKNIQYF. DNA for the CDR3: TGTGCCAGCAGCTCCCGGGTTCTAGCCAAAAACATTCAGTACTTC.

V gene TRBV14 combines with J gene TRBJ2-7; no clear D. Germline assignment: CDR1 SGHDN and CDR2 FVKESK. This CDR3 spans 15 amino acids. V was clipped by 0 bases and J by 5 bases, with 14 bases between them. The CDR3 sequence is CASSQDLRVRHEQYF. For the CDR3, the DNA is TGTGCCAGCAGCCAAGATCTAAGGGTACGACACGAGCAGTACTTC. The full variable domain, its missing parts supplied by reference TRBV14 and TRBJ2-7, is EAGVTQFPSHSVIEKGQTVTLRCDPISGHDNLYWYRRVMGKEIKFLLHFVKESKQDESGMPNNRFLAERTGGTYSTLKVQPAELEDSGVYFCASSQDLRVRHEQYFGPGTRLTVT.

V is TRBV6-5 and J is TRBJ2-7; 7 nucleotides agree with TRBD1. This CDR3 contains 13 residues. CDR1 MNHEY and CDR2 SVGAGI come from the germline V gene. The V gene end was trimmed by 6 bases and the J gene end by 3 bases; junction bases not matched to a gene: 5. In DNA form, the CDR3 reads TGTGCCAGCAGACACCGACAGGGCTACGAGCAGTACTTC. It specifies CASRHRQGYEQYF.

The chain couples TRBV29-1 to TRBJ1-2; the D is unclear. The V gene lost 7 bases and the J gene lost 0 bases, with 15 bases spanning the gap. Germline values: CDR1 SQVTM, CDR2 ANQGSEA. This CDR3 is 14 amino acids long. The CDR3 loop reads CSALIKVTNYGYTF. DNA of the CDR3: TGCAGCGCCCTGATTAAGGTTACTAACTATGGCTACACCTTC.

This clone was seen more than once but under ten times. The V gene is TRBV6-5, the J gene TRBJ1-2; D ambiguous. With 0 bases removed from V and 5 bases from J, the gap between germline ends came to 13 bases. The CDR3 sequence is 15 residues long. Germline V lookup: CDR1 MNHEY, CDR2 SVGAGI. CDR3 in amino acids: CASSYSGHRTYGYTF. CDR3 DNA sequence: TGTGCCAGCAGTTACTCAGGGCATAGGACTTATGGCTACACCTTC.

This clone was detected only a few times. The chain uses TRBV9 and TRBJ2-7; tentatively, D is TRBD2 (5 bases). The CDR3 is made up of 14 amino acids. Trimming removed 7 bases at V and 0 bases at J, with 14 bases between. Germline CDR1 and CDR2: SGDLS and YYNGEE. The CDR3 is CASASVGSSYEQYF. The CDR3 DNA follows: TGTGCCAGCGCCAGCGTGGGGAGCTCCTACGAGCAGTACTTC.

This rearrangement joins TRBV2 to TRBJ1-1, with D unclear. CDR1 is SNHLY and CDR2 is FYNNEI in the germline V gene. The CDR3 loop spans 13 amino acids. V gave up 4 bases and J gave up 0 bases, with 6 bases separating them. The CDR3 sequence: CASSGDMNTEAFF. The CDR3 DNA is TGTGCCAGCAGTGGCGACATGAACACTGAAGCTTTCTTT.

The rearrangement links TRBV11-1 to TRBJ2-5; 13 bases are a match to TRBD2. Per germline, CDR1 SGHAT and CDR2 FQDESV (reference sequence). There are 16 residues in the CDR3. Trimming took 5 bases from V and 4 from J; bases not matched to a gene: 7. CDR3 coding DNA: TGTGCCAGCAGCCCCGGACTAGCGGGGGACGGAGAGACCCAGTACTTC. Translated, it gives CASSPGLAGDGETQYF.

The table lists this clone with a few counts. This chain uses TRBV9 with TRBJ1-4; no clear D. The CDR3 is made up of 15 amino acids. Germline CDR1 SGDLS, CDR2 YYNGEE. Trimming stripped 3 bases from V and 0 bases from J, with 9 bases between. CDR3: CASSARGATNEKLFF. CDR3 coding DNA: TGTGCCAGCAGCGCTCGGGGAGCAACTAATGAAAAACTGTTTTTT.

In this sample, this clone turned up a few times. The V call is TRBV2, the J call TRBJ2-1; 10 positions match TRBD2. The CDR3 has 15 amino acids. V gave up 6 bases and J gave up 4 bases; unmatched junction bases: 6. CDR1 and CDR2 (germline): SNHLY, FYNNEI. In nucleotides, the CDR3 is TGTGCCAGCAGGATAGGACTAGCGGCATACAATGAGCAGTTCTTC. Its translation is CASRIGLAAYNEQFF.

The chain employs TRBV6-5 and TRBJ2-1; D gene unclear. The CDR3 extends over 13 amino acids. The V end was cut by 7 bases, the J end by 2 bases, with 9 bases between. Looked up from germline, CDR1 is MNHEY and CDR2 is SVGAGI. The CDR3 DNA follows: TGTGCCAGCACAGAGATTACCTACAATGAGCAGTTCTTC. Residues: CASTEITYNEQFF.

The rearrangement joins TRBV6-1 to TRBJ1-1; D perhaps matches TRBD1 (5 bases). The CDR3 sequence is 13 residues long. The germline CDR1 and CDR2 sequences are MNHNS and SASEGT. With 11 bases removed from V and 6 bases from J, the gap between germline ends came to 19 bases. The CDR3 DNA follows: TGTGCCTCCTCGACAGACCTGAGGGCTGAAGCTTTCTTT. It translates to CASSTDLRAEAFF.

This chain joins TRBV9 and TRBJ2-3; D uncertain. The CDR3 covers 15 residues. The germline gives CDR1 SGDLS, CDR2 YYNGEE. V shed 1 base and J shed 0 bases, with 9 bases lying between them. Written as DNA, the CDR3 is TGTGCCAGCAGCGTATACCTTATAAGCACAGATACGCAGTATTTT. This gives the protein CASSVYLISTDTQYF.

The chain couples TRBV2 to TRBJ2-5, with 7 bases matching TRBD1. After removal of 6 bases from V and 2 bases from J, the junction contained 12 bases not matched to a gene. Germline V gene lookup returns CDR1 SNHLY and CDR2 FYNNEI. The CDR3 totals 16 residues. Written as DNA, the CDR3 is TGTGCCAGCAGCAGACCCCGGGACAGAAATCAAGAGACCCAGTACTTC. Its protein product is CASSRPRDRNQETQYF.

Comments on this clone: This sample also contains other DNA sequences that code for the same CDR3. The CDR3 DNA reads as TGTGCCTGGAGCGCTGGGGGTGGAGATACGCAGTATTTT. Translated: CAWSAGGGDTQYF. The chain uses TRBV30 and TRBJ2-3; D might be TRBD1 or TRBD2, each matching 5 bases. CDR1 and CDR2 from the germline V gene are GTSNPN and SVGIG (reference sequence). The CDR3 covers 13 residues. The ends were cut back, 3 bases at V and 5 bases at J, with 12 bases in the middle.

V is TRBV5-6 and J is TRBJ2-3; D ambiguous. The CDR3 runs to 15 residues. V lost 4 bases, J lost 0 bases, and 12 bases lay in between. The germline CDR1 and CDR2 sequences are SGHDT and YYEEEE. CDR3 amino acids: CASSPQTSSTDTQYF. CDR3 sequence (DNA): TGTGCCAGCAGCCCGCAAACCTCTAGCACAGATACGCAGTATTTT.

V usage is TRBV13 and J usage is TRBJ1-1; 12 bases fit TRBD1. The CDR3 loop spans 16 amino acids. V lost 0 bases and J lost 5; bases outside the gene matches: 4. The V gene's germline CDR1 is PRHDT and CDR2 FYEKMQ (reference sequence). The CDR3 loop is CASSLGGTGGRTEAFF. The CDR3 DNA reads as TGTGCCAGCAGCTTAGGCGGGACAGGGGGCAGAACTGAAGCTTTCTTT.